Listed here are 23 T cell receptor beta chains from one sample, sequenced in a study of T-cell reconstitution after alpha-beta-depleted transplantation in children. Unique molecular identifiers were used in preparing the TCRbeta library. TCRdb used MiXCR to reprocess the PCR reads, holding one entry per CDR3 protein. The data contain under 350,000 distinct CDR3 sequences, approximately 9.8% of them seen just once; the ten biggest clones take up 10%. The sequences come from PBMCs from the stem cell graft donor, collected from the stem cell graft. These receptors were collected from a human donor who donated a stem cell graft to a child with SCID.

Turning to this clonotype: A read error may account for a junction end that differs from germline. This chain's CDR3 is CASSLAIAFSF. The DNA for the CDR3 is TGTGCCAGCAGCTTAGCGATTGCCTTCAGCTTC. The chain couples TRBV7-9 to TRBJ2-5, with D unclear. The germline CDR1 and CDR2 sequences are SEHNR and FQNEAQ (reference sequence). CDR3 length equals 11 residues.

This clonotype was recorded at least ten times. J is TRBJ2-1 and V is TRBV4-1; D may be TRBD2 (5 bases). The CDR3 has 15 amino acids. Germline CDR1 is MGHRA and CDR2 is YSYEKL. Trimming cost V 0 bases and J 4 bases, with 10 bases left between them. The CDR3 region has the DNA TGCGCCAGCAGCCAAGAGAGGACGGGATACAATGAGCAGTTCTTC. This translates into CASSQERTGYNEQFF.

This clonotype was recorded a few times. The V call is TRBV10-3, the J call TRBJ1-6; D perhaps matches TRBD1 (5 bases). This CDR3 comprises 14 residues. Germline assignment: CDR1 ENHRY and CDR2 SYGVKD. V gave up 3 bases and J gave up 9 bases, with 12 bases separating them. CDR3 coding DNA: TGTGCCATCAGTGACCGGGACGAGGGTTCACCCCTCCACTTT. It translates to CAISDRDEGSPLHF.

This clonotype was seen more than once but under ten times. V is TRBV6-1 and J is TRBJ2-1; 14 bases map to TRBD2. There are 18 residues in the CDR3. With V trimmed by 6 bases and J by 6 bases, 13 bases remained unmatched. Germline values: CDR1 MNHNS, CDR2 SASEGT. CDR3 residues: CASSPRTSGGTVINEQFF. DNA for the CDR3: TGTGCCAGCAGCCCACGGACTAGCGGGGGGACGGTAATCAATGAGCAGTTCTTC.

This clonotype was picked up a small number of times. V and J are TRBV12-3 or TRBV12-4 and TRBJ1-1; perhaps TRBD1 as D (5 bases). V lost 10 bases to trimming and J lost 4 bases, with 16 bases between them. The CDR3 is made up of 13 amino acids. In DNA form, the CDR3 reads TGTGCCACACGGGCCCCTGGGGGCACTGAAGCTTTCTTT. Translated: CATRAPGGTEAFF.

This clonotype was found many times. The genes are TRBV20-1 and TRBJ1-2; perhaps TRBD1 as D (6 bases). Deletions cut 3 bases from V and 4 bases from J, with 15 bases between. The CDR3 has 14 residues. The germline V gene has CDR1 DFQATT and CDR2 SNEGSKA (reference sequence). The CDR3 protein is CSASSGGASYGYTF. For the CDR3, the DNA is TGCAGTGCTAGTTCCGGGGGCGCATCCTATGGCTACACCTTC.

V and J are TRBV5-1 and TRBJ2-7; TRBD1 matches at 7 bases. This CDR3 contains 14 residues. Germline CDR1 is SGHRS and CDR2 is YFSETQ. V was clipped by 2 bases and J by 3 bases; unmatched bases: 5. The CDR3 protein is CASSFGTALYEQYF. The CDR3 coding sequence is TGCGCCAGCAGCTTTGGGACAGCGCTCTACGAGCAGTACTTC.

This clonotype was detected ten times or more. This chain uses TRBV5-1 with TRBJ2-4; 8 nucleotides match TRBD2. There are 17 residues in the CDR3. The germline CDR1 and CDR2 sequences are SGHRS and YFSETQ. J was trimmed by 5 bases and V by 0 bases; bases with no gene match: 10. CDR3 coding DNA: TGCGCCAGCAGCTTGGTGGTCGGCGGGGGGACCCAAAACATTCAGTACTTC. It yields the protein CASSLVVGGGTQNIQYF.

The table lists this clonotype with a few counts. This CDR3 reads CASSLGRQSKNIQYF. The CDR3 nucleotides read TGTGCCAGCAGCTTAGGGAGGCAGTCCAAAAACATTCAGTACTTC. This chain uses TRBV13 with TRBJ2-4; D call uncertain. V lost 0 bases, J lost 2 bases, and 8 bases lay in between. Germline-derived CDR1 and CDR2 are PRHDT and FYEKMQ (reference sequence). The CDR3 is 15 residues long.

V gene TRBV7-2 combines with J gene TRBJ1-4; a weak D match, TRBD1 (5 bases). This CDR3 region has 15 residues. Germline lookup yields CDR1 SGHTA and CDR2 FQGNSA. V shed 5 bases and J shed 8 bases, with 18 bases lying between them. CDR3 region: CASSGVQGVREKLFF. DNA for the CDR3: TGTGCCAGCAGCGGGGTTCAGGGAGTCAGGGAAAAACTGTTTTTT.

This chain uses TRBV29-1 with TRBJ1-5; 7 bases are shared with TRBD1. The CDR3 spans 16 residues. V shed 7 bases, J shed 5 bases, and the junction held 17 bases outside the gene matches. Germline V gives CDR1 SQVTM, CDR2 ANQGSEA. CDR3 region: CSGQDRECGRDQPQHF. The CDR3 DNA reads TGCAGCGGCCAAGACAGGGAGTGTGGACGGGATCAGCCCCAGCATTTT.

CDR3 DNA: TGCAGCGCGAACCTAGCGGGGGCGGGGAATGAGCAGTTCTTC. Translating gives CSANLAGAGNEQFF. The rearrangement links TRBV29-1 to TRBJ2-1, with 10 bases identical to TRBD2. The CDR3 is 14 residues long. Trimming removed 7 bases from V and 7 bases from J; junction bases left unmatched: 10. Germline values: CDR1 SQVTM, CDR2 ANQGSEA.

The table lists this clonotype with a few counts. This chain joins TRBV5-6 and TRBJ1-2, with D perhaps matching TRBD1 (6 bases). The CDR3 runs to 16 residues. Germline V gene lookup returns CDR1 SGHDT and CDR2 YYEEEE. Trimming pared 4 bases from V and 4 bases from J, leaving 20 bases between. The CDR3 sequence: CASSVEETGPIYGYTF. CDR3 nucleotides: TGTGCCAGCAGCGTAGAAGAGACAGGACCTATCTATGGCTACACCTTC.

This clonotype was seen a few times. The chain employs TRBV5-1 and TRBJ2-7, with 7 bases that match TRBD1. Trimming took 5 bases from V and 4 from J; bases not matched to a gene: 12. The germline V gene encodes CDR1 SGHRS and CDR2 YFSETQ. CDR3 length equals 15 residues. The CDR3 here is CASRLRPGQNYEQYF. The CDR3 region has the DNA TGCGCCAGCAGACTACGGCCGGGACAGAATTACGAGCAGTACTTC.

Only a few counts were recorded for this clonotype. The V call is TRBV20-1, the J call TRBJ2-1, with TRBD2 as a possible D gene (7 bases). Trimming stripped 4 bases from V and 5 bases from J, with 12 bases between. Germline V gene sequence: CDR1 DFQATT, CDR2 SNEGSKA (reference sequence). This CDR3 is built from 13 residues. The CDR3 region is CSATAGAHNEQFF. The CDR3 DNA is TGCAGTGCTACTGCGGGGGCCCACAATGAGCAGTTCTTC.

This CDR3 reads CSASTLAGGTDTQYF. CDR3 nucleotides: TGCAGTGCTAGTACGCTAGCGGGGGGCACAGATACGCAGTATTTT. The chain joins TRBV20-1 to TRBJ2-3; 10 bases align to TRBD2. The CDR3 extends over 15 amino acids. CDR1 and CDR2 from the germline V gene are DFQATT and SNEGSKA (reference sequence). The V segment lost 3 bases and the J segment 1 base; nucleotides outside the gene matches: 4.

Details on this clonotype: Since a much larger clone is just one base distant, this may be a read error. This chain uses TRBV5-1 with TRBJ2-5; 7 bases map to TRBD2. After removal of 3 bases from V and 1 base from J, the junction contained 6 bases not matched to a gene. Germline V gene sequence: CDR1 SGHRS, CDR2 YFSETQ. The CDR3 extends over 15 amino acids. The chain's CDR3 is CASSSLGGIQETQYF. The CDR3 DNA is TGCGCCAGCAGCTCCTTGGGAGGGATCCAAGAGACCCAGTACTTC.

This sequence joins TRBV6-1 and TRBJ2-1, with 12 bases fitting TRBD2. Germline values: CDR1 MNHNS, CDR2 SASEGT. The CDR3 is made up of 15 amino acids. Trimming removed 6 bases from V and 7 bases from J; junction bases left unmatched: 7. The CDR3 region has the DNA TGTGCCAGCAGAGGACTAGCGGGGTGGTGGAATGAGCAGTTCTTC. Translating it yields CASRGLAGWWNEQFF.

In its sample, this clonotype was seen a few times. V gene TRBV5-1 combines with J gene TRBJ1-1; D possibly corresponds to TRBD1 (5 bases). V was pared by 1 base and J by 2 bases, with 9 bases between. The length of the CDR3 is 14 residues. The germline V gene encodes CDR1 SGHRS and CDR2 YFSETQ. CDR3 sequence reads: CASSLMGTNTEAFF. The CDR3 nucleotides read TGCGCCAGCAGCTTGATGGGGACTAACACTGAAGCTTTCTTT.

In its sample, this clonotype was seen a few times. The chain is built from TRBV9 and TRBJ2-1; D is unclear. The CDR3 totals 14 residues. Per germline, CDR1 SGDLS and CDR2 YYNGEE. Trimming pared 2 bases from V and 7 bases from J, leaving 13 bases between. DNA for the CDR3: TGTGCCAGCAGCGTTGGGGTGGTTCGGAATGAGCAGTTCTTC. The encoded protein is CASSVGVVRNEQFF. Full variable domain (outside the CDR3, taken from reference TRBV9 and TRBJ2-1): DSGVTQTPKHLITATGQRVTLRCSPRSGDLSVYWYQQSLDQGLQFLIQYYNGEERAKGNILERFSAQQFPDLHSELNLSSLELGDSALYFCASSVGVVRNEQFFGPGTRLTVL.

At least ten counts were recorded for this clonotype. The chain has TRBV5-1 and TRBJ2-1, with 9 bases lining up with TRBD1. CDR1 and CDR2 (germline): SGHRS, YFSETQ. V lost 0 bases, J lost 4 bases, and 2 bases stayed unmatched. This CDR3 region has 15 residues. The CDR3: CASSLETGGYNEQFF. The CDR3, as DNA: TGCGCCAGCAGCTTGGAGACAGGGGGTTACAATGAGCAGTTCTTC.

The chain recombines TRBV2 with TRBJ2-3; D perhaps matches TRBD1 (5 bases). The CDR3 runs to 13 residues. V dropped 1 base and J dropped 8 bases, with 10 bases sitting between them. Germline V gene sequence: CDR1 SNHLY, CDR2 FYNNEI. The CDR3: CASSEVRDTTQYF. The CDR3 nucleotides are TGTGCCAGCAGTGAAGTCAGGGATACTACGCAGTATTTT.

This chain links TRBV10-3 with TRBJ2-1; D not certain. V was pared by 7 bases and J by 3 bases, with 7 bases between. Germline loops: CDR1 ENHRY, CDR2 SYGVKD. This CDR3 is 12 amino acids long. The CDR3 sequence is CAITSDYNEQFF. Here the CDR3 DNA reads TGTGCCATCACATCCGACTACAATGAGCAGTTCTTC.